The entry that follows covers one T cell receptor (beta chain) sequence. This sample is part of a study of CD8 T cells in Susac syndrome. Reverse transcription of 0.5 to 1 ug RNA used random hexamers. TCRdb itself ran the immunoSEQ multiplex PCR reads through MiXCR, one entry per CDR3 protein. The table includes 160,000 or so distinct CDR3 sequences, approximately 96% detected once. Trimming cost V 5 bases and J 0 bases; bases outside gene matches: 5. Looked up from germline, CDR1 is SEHNR and CDR2 is FQNEAQ (reference sequence). This CDR3 has 16 amino acids. The authors sequenced TCR beta from blood CD8+ and CD4+ T cells. Treatment-naive patients with stable or active relapsing-remitting disease were the multiple sclerosis controls.

This chain links TRBV7-9 with TRBJ2-2; 8 bases map to TRBD1. Sequencing was done on a sample of CD8+ T cells from PBMCs. The sequence derives from a human donor with multiple sclerosis. The CDR3 region is CASSKTGDANTGELFF. CDR3 sequence (DNA): TGTGCCAGCAGCAAGACAGGGGACGCGAACACCGGGGAGCTGTTTTTT.